Here is one T cell receptor beta chain with its context. This clonotype was seen repeatedly, ten times or more. Its antigen is unknown. Base quality data are lacking; no much larger clone is found one base away. The data were produced on an Illumina HiSeq 2500. Quantitative 5'-RACE with molecular barcodes was the method used to prepare the TCR beta libraries. In the paper's pipeline: To identify disease-linked TCR variants, a new computational method was used, one built on a probabilistic model of VDJ rearrangement. In TCRdb, the public reads were trimmed at Q25 with fastp and aligned with MiXCR, with productive beta chains retained. All rows with the same CDR3 protein become a single entry with the most common DNA and genes. TCRdb's processing, not the authors' own work, is the source of the V and J calls. In all, the sample holds some 140,000 distinct CDR3 sequences, and 7.5% to 9.5% of those were seen once. More than 7% of the sample rests with the top ten.

The sample belongs to a study of CD8 T cells in ankylosing spondylitis (TCRdb year 2017). Background for the entire study: The study set out to find disease-linked TCR variants by profiling T cell receptor beta repertoires in ankylosing spondylitis patients and healthy donors. Peripheral blood was sampled, and synovial fluid was additionally collected from ankylosing spondylitis patients. In total, the full study cohort was made up of 110 or so healthy donors and 20 to 25 ankylosing spondylitis patients. General conclusions and limits of the study: A TCR beta motif of eight highly homologous amino acid variants appeared characteristic of blood from ankylosing spondylitis patients. Some TCR beta motif variants had previously been reported in synovial fluid and blood of reactive arthritis patients, which suggested common disease-initiation mechanisms. A CD8+ phenotype was shown by the disease-linked clones, which were found at relatively low frequencies in peripheral blood. The disease-linked clones were reported as significantly enriched in matched synovial fluid samples from ankylosing spondylitis patients.

V is pared back by 1 base and J by 5 bases, with 8 bases lying between the germline termini. CDR1 and CDR2 are read off the germline V gene (reference sequence) as LGHDT and YNNKEL. From the cysteine through the phenylalanine, the CDR3 covers 13 amino acids. The sequence is cut down to CDR3 DNA, 39 bases in frame from base 1. Synovial fluid samples were paired with blood samples taken from the same ankylosing spondylitis patients. Recombination linked TRBV3-1 to TRBJ1-1, with a tentative D gene TRBD1 over 5 matching bases. The TCR sequence derives from a male donor with ankylosing spondylitis. The sequenced sample consisted of synovial fluid, either unsorted or a sorted T cell fraction (not recorded which). The DNA sequence reads TGTGCCAGCAGCCAAGTCGACAGAACTGAAGCTTTCTTT. Translated, it reads CASSQVDRTEAFF. Full variable domain (CDR3 extended with the reference TRBV3-1 and TRBJ1-1 proteins): DTAVSQTPKYLVTQMGNDKSIKCEQNLGHDTMYWYKQDSKKFLKIMFSYNNKELIINETVPNRFSPKSPDKAHLNLHINSLELGDSAVYFCASSQVDRTEAFFGQGTRLTVV.